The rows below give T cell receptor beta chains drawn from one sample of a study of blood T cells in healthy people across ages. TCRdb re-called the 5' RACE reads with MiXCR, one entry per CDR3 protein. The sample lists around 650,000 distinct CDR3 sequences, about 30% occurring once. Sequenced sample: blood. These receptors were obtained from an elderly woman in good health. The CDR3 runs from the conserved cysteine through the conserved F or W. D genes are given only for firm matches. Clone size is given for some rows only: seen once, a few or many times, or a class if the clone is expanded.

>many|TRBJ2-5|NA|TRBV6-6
CASSYEGGLETQYF
TGTGCCAGCAGTTACGAGGGGGGACTGGAGACCCAGTACTTC
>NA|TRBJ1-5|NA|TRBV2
CASKGQPQHF
TGTGCCAGCAAGGGTCAGCCCCAGCATTTT
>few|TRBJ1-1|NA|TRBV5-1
CASSLGGIGRVGTEAFF
TGCGCCAGCAGCTTGGGAGGGATAGGAAGGGTCGGCACTGAAGCTTTCTTT
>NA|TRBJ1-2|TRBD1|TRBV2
CARSETGAIVYGYTF
TGTGCCCGCAGTGAGACAGGGGCTATTGTCTATGGCTACACCTTC
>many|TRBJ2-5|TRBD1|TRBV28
CASSLIGGGKTQYF
TGTGCCAGCAGTTTAATAGGGGGCGGTAAGACCCAGTACTTC
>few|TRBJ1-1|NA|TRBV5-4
CASSWATNTEAFF
TGTGCCAGCAGCTGGGCTACGAACACTGAAGCTTTCTTT
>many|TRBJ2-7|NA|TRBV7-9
CASSPPRTYEQYF
TGTGCCAGCAGCCCCCCCCGGACCTACGAGCAGTACTTC
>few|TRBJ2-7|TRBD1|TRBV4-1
CASSHVEIGQDLYF
TGCGCCAGCAGCCATGTGGAGATTGGACAGGACCTGTACTTC
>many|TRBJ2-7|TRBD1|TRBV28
CASRSGTGIYEQYF
TGTGCCAGCAGATCCGGGACAGGGATTTACGAGCAGTACTTC
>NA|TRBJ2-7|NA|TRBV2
CASNNYEQYF
TGTGCCAGCAACAACTACGAGCAGTACTTC
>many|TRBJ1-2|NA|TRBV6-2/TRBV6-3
CASSYSIARTYGYTF
TGTGCCAGCAGTTACTCGATCGCCAGAACCTATGGCTACACCTTC
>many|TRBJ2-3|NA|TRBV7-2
CASSLGGASDTQYF
TGTGCCAGCAGCTTAGGCGGAGCGTCAGATACGCAGTATTTT
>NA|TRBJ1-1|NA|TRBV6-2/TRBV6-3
CASSYSTGSINTEAFF
TGTGCCAGCAGTTACAGTACGGGTTCCATTAACACTGAAGCTTTCTTT
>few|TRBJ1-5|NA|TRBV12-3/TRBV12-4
CASSLESGYQPQHF
TGTGCCAGCAGTTTAGAGTCGGGGTATCAGCCCCAGCATTTT
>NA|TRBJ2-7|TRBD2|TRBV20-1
CSAETGLAAEQYF
TGCAGTGCCGAAACGGGACTAGCGGCCGAGCAGTACTTC
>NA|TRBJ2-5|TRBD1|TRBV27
CASSLFGQGRGETQYF
TGTGCCAGCAGTTTATTTGGACAGGGAAGAGGGGAGACCCAGTACTTC
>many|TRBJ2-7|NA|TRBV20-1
CSAGRDGQYF
TGCAGTGCTGGCCGGGACGGGCAGTACTTC
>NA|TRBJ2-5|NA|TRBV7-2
CASTPNSETQYF
TGTGCCAGCACCCCTAATTCGGAGACCCAGTACTTC
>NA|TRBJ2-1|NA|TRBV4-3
CASSHTPAEQFF
TGCGCCAGCAGCCATACTCCGGCTGAGCAGTTCTTC
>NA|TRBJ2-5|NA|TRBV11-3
CASSLDNQDQYF
TGTGCCAGCAGCTTAGATAACCAGGACCAGTACTTC
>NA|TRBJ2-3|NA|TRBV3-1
CASQRGLRAHTQYF
TGTGCCAGCCAAAGAGGGCTCCGGGCACATACGCAGTATTTT
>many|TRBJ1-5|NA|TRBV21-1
CALPRGFAPHYSNQPQHF
TGTGCCCTCCCACGGGGATTCGCCCCCCACTATAGCAATCAGCCCCAGCATTTT
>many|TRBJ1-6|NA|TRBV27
CASTRGSVTNSPLHF
TGTGCCAGCACCCGGGGATCAGTGACTAATTCACCCCTCCACTTT
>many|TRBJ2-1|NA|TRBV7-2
CASSLEGLYDEQFF
TGTGCCAGCAGCTTAGAGGGACTGTACGATGAGCAGTTCTTC
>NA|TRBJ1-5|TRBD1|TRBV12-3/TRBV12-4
CASSFSPDRVNNQPQHF
TGTGCCAGCAGTTTTTCCCCAGACAGGGTCAACAATCAGCCCCAGCATTTT
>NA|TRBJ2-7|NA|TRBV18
CASSPLDTDYEQYF
TGTGCCAGCTCACCACTGGACACGGACTACGAGCAGTACTTC
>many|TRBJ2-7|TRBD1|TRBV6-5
CASSRDRGNYEQYF
TGTGCCAGCAGCCGGGACAGGGGGAACTACGAGCAGTACTTC
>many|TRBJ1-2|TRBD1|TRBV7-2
CASSGYGQGVGYTF
TGTGCCAGCAGCGGATACGGACAGGGCGTCGGCTACACCTTC
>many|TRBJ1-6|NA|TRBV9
CASSVRDTRNSPLHF
TGTGCCAGCAGCGTGAGGGACACGCGTAATTCACCCCTCCACTTT
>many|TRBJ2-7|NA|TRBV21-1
CASSFCSRTGGPREIYEQYF
TGTGCCAGCAGCTTTTGCTCCAGGACAGGGGGCCCCCGGGAAATCTACGAGCAGTACTTC
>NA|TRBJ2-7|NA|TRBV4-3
CASSLRVSDEQYF
TGCGCCAGCTCCCTGAGGGTGTCCGACGAGCAGTACTTC
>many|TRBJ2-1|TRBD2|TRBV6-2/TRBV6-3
CASSYEAGGWEQFF
TGTGCCAGCAGTTACGAAGCGGGGGGATGGGAGCAGTTCTTC
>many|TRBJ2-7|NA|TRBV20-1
CSALTGYEQYF
TGCAGTGCTCTCACAGGGTACGAGCAGTACTTC
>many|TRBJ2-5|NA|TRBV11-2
CASSSLGTGETQYF
TGTGCCAGCAGCTCCCTGGGGACGGGAGAGACCCAGTACTTC
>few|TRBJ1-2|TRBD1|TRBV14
CASSQVGFGTGTNYGYTF
TGTGCCAGCAGCCAAGTCGGCTTCGGGACAGGGACCAACTATGGCTACACCTTC
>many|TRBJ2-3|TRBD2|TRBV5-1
CASSLRLAVNTDTQYF
TGCGCCAGCAGCTTGCGTCTAGCGGTGAACACAGATACGCAGTATTTT
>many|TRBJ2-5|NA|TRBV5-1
CASSFFPGRPETQYF
TGCGCCAGCAGCTTTTTCCCGGGCCGCCCAGAGACCCAGTACTTC
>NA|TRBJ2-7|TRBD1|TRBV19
CASNSGTGRDSYEQYF
TGTGCCAGTAATTCCGGGACAGGGAGAGACTCCTACGAGCAGTACTTC
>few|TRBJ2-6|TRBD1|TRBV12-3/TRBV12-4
CAGSPGQGFLSGANVLTF
TGTGCCGGCAGTCCCGGACAGGGCTTTCTCTCTGGGGCCAACGTCCTGACTTTC
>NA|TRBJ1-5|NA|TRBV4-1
CASSQVGAGNQPQHF
TGCGCCAGCAGCCAAGTAGGGGCAGGCAATCAGCCCCAGCATTTT
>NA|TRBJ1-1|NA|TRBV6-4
CASSENRNTEAFF
TGTGCCAGCAGTGAAAACAGAAACACTGAAGCTTTCTTT
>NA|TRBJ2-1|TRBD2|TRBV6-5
CASSPLAGADNEQFF
TGTGCCAGCAGTCCACTAGCGGGAGCAGACAATGAGCAGTTCTTC
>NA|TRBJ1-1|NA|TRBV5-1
CASSSVLPGDTEAFF
TGCGCCAGCAGCTCCGTTCTCCCGGGGGACACTGAAGCTTTCTTT
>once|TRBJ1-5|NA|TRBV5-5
CTSSSPSGNQPQHF
TGTACCAGCAGCTCACCGTCAGGCAATCAGCCCCAGCATTTT
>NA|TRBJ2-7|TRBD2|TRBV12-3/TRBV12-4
CASSPSSGESYNEQYF
TGTGCCAGCAGTCCCTCTAGCGGGGAATCCTACAATGAGCAGTACTTC
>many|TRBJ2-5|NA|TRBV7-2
CASSLSPGVEETQYF
TGTGCCAGCAGCTTATCCCCGGGGGTAGAAGAGACCCAGTACTTC